These 11 T cell receptor beta chains originate from one sample sequenced in a study of identical twins. TCRdb re-derived calls from the 5' RACE reads in MiXCR, one entry per CDR3 protein. The table shows a few hundred thousand distinct CDR3 sequences, with 9.5% to 10% occurring only once. The data were also submitted as part of a second study, on yellow fever vaccine responses in identical twins.

Sequencing was carried out using PBMCs. The receptors were sampled from a woman under 30 in good health.

The chain couples TRBV5-1 to TRBJ2-7, with D perhaps matching TRBD2 (5 bases). Germline V gene data show CDR1 as SGHRS and CDR2 as YFSETQ. The ends were cut back, 5 bases at V and 2 bases at J, with 11 bases in the middle. This CDR3 spans 13 amino acids. The DNA of the CDR3 is TGCGCCAGCAGTCCTAGCATCACCTACGAGCAGTACTTC. The encoded protein is CASSPSITYEQYF.

This clonotype was observed at least ten times. The chain links TRBV10-3 to TRBJ1-5; D gene unclear. Between the trimmed V and J ends, which lost 4 bases and 0 bases, there was a span of 7 bases. The germline V gene has CDR1 ENHRY and CDR2 SYGVKD. The CDR3 covers 14 residues. The CDR3 reads CAISGRSSNQPQHF. The CDR3 bases are TGTGCCATCAGTGGACGGAGTAGCAATCAGCCCCAGCATTTT.

The V gene is TRBV20-1, the J gene TRBJ2-3, with TRBD2 as a possible D gene (7 bases). V was pared by 0 bases and J by 2 bases, with 18 bases between. Germline CDR1 DFQATT, CDR2 SNEGSKA (reference sequence). This CDR3 is 17 amino acids long. The CDR3, as DNA: TGCAGTGCTAGAGATCGAAGGGGGGGTGGGCACACAGATACGCAGTATTTT. Residues: CSARDRRGGGHTDTQYF.

V gene TRBV3-1 combines with J gene TRBJ2-7, with D uncertain. The CDR3 length is 17 residues. V lost 4 bases, J lost 2 bases, and 21 bases lay in between. Germline V gene sequence: CDR1 LGHDT, CDR2 YNNKEL (reference sequence). The CDR3 here is CASSLELSARYTYEQYF. Written as DNA, the CDR3 is TGTGCCAGCAGCCTGGAGTTATCCGCCCGATACACCTACGAGCAGTACTTC.

This clonotype was observed many times. The chain recombines TRBV20-1 with TRBJ2-3; TRBD2 matches at 10 bases. Per the germline V gene, CDR1 is DFQATT and CDR2 is SNEGSKA (reference sequence). This CDR3 contains 16 residues. V was clipped by 7 bases and J by 5 bases; unmatched bases: 15. CDR3 amino acids: CSGPMGLAPFGDTQYF. CDR3 in DNA: TGCAGTGGCCCGATGGGACTAGCGCCATTCGGAGATACGCAGTATTTT.

This clonotype was seen many times. The chain uses TRBV11-2 and TRBJ1-2; D gene ambiguous. Germline V gene data show CDR1 as SGHAT and CDR2 as FQNNGV. This CDR3 spans 11 amino acids. The V gene lost 6 bases and the J gene lost 10 bases, with 12 bases spanning the gap. CDR3 residues: CASSSYVAYTF. The CDR3 nucleotides are TGTGCCAGCAGTTCTTATGTGGCCTACACCTTC. The whole variable domain, filled in from reference TRBV11-2 and TRBJ1-2, reads EAGVAQSPRYKIIEKRQSVAFWCNPISGHATLYWYQQILGQGPKLLIQFQNNGVVDDSQLPKDRFSAERLKGVDSTLKIQPAKLEDSAVYLCASSSYVAYTFGSGTRLTVV.

The V call is TRBV28, the J call TRBJ2-7; 10 bases are a match to TRBD2. This CDR3 contains 16 residues. Germline V gene data show CDR1 as MDHEN and CDR2 as SYDVKM. V shed 4 bases, J shed 0 bases, and the junction held 6 bases outside the gene matches. The CDR3 loop is CASSSLLAGASYEQYF. The CDR3 DNA reads as TGTGCCAGCAGTTCGTTGCTAGCGGGAGCCTCCTACGAGCAGTACTTC.

This clonotype was found a few times. This chain links TRBV18 with TRBJ2-7; 8 nucleotides line up with TRBD1. The germline CDR1 and CDR2 sequences are KGHSH and LQKENI. This CDR3 region has 15 residues. V lost 3 bases to trimming and J lost 0 bases; unmatched junction nucleotides: 4. DNA for the CDR3: TGTGCCAGCTCACCCCGGGACAGGAACTCCTACGAGCAGTACTTC. Translation: CASSPRDRNSYEQYF.

This clonotype was counted ten times or more. The chain carries TRBV7-2 and TRBJ2-1, with 9 bases lining up with TRBD1. The V gene's germline CDR1 is SGHTA and CDR2 FQGNSA. The CDR3 is 15 amino acids. V shed 2 bases and J 8 bases; nucleotides not matched to a gene: 7. The CDR3 loop is CASSLNGRTGDEQFF. The CDR3 region has the DNA TGTGCCAGCAGCTTAAATGGACGGACAGGGGATGAGCAGTTCTTC.

The chain links TRBV12-3 or TRBV12-4 to TRBJ2-4, with D hard to call. This CDR3 is 15 amino acids long. V was clipped by 7 bases and J by 1 base, with 14 bases between them. The CDR3 DNA reads TGTGCCAGCACCCTTTGGGGTCGGGCCAAAAACATTCAGTACTTC. It codes for CASTLWGRAKNIQYF.

This clonotype was counted a few times. J is TRBJ1-1 and V is TRBV7-6, with a weak D call TRBD1 (5 bases). Germline V CDR1 and CDR2: SGHVS, FNYEAQ. V dropped 1 base and J dropped 6 bases, with 9 bases sitting between them. This CDR3 has 13 residues. CDR3 residues: CASSLVAGSEAFF. The CDR3, as DNA: TGTGCCAGCAGCTTAGTAGCAGGGTCTGAAGCTTTCTTT.